This T cell receptor (beta chain) is drawn from a study of identical twins. Unique molecular identifiers were present on the cDNA, and a universal primer site came from template switching. TCRdb used MiXCR to reprocess the 5' RACE reads, holding one entry per CDR3 protein. The data show a few hundred thousand distinct CDR3 sequences, roughly an eighth seen once. V lost 3 bases and J lost 3; bases outside the gene matches: 3. The CDR3 contains 15 residues. These records were also assigned to another study, of yellow fever vaccine responses in identical twins.

The rearrangement joins TRBV12-3 or TRBV12-4 to TRBJ2-2, with 8 bases fitting TRBD2. The clonotype comes from a young woman in good health. Sequencing used CD4+ T cells sorted from blood. The CDR3 DNA reads TGTGCCAGCAGTTTTCTGCGGGGGGACACCGGGGAGCTGTTTTTT. This translates into CASSFLRGDTGELFF.